The clone carrying this TCR beta chain came up many times. Each CDR3 protein gets one entry after TCRdb re-called the 5' RACE reads with MiXCR. Of fewer than 75,000 distinct CDR3 sequences in the sample, roughly 18% are singletons; the top ten hold around 9.8%. The sample is drawn from a study of early T cells in non-severe SARS-CoV-2 infection. Germline loops: CDR1 MNHEY, CDR2 SVGEGT. After removal of 4 bases from V and 3 bases from J, the junction contained 1 base not matched to a gene. CDR3 length equals 15 residues. The source is an adult who was a healthcare worker with PCR-confirmed SARS-CoV-2 infection or an uninfected control (not recorded which). Sample: whole blood, taken at baseline. J is TRBJ2-2 and V is TRBV6-2 or TRBV6-3, with TRBD2 identical over 11 bases. DNA for the CDR3: TGTGCCAGCAGTTTTAGCGGGAGGGACACCGGGGAGCTGTTTTTT. Encoded protein: CASSFSGRDTGELFF.